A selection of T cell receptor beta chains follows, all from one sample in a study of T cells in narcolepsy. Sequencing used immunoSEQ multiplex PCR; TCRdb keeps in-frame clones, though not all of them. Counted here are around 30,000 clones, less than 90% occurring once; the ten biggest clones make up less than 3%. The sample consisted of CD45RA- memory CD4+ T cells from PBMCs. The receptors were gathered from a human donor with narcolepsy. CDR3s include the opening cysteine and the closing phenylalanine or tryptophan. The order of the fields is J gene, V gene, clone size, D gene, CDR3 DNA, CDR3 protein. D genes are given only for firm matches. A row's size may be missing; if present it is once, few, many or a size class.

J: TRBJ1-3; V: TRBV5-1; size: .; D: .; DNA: TGCGCCGGCAGCTTGACACAGGACTCTGGAAACACCATATATTTT; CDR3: CAGSLTQDSGNTIYF
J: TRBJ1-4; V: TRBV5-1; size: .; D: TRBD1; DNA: TGCGCCAGCAGCCGAGGAGGGGGCGGCGAATCCTCTGAAAAACTGTTTTTT; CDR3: CASSRGGGGESSEKLFF
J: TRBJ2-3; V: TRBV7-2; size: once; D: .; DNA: TGTGCCAGCGGTCCGAGGGGGAGAAGCACAGATACGCAGTATTTT; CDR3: CASGPRGRSTDTQYF
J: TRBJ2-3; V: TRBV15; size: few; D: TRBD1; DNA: TGTGCCACCAGCAGAGGAACAGGACAGGGTTCCGATACGCAGTATTTT; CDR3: CATSRGTGQGSDTQYF
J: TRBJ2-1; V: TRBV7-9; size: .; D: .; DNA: TGTGCCAGCAGCTTAGAGTGGTCAGGAAAGTTCTTC; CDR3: CASSLEWSGKFF
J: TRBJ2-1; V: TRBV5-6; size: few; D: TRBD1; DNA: TGTGCCAGCAGCTTCGCGGGACAGGGGGGTGTGTTGGATGAGCAGTTCTTC; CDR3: CASSFAGQGGVLDEQFF
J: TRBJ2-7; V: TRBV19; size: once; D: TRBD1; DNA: TGTGCCAGTAGGACTCCTAACAGGGGGAACTCCTACGAGCAGTACTTC; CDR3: CASRTPNRGNSYEQYF
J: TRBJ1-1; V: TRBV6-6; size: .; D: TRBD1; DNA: TGTGCCAGCACCCCGACAGGGCGCACTGAAGCTTTCTTT; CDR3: CASTPTGRTEAFF
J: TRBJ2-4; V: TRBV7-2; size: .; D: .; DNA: TGTGCCAGCAGCTTTAGGACAGCCCTAGCCAAAAACATTCAGTACTTC; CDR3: CASSFRTALAKNIQYF
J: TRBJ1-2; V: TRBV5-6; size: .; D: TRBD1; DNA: TGTGCCAGCAGCAGAGGACAGGTTGGCTATGGCTACACCTTC; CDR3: CASSRGQVGYGYTF
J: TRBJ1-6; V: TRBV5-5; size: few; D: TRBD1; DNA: TGTGCCAGCAGCTTGGAGGGGGCGCGAAGGGACTCCTATAATTCACCCCTCCACTTT; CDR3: CASSLEGARRDSYNSPLHF
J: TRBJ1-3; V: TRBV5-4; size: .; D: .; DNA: TGTGCCAGCTCCTCGGACATGCGCTCTGGAAACACCATATATTTT; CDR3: CASSSDMRSGNTIYF
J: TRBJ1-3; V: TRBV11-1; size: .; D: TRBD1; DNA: TGTGCCAGCAGCCTGACAGGGATCCTCTCTGGAAACACCATATATTTT; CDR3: CASSLTGILSGNTIYF
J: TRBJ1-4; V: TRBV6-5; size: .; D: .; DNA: TGTGCCAGCAGTGAAGGCGGGAGAAAACTGTTTTTT; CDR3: CASSEGGRKLFF
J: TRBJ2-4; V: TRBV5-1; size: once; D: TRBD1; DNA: TGCGCCAGCAGGGACAGGGGAGGAGAGGGCATTCAGTACTTC; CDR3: CASRDRGGEGIQYF
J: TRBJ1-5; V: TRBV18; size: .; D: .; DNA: TGTGCCAGCTCACCCTACAATCAGCCCCAGCATTTT; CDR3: CASSPYNQPQHF
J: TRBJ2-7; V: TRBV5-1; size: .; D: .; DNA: TGCGCCAGCAGCTTGGCGGGGGACGGAACCTACGAGCAGTACTTC; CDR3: CASSLAGDGTYEQYF
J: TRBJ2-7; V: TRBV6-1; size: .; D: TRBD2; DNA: TGTGCCAGCAGTGAAGCGCTTCCGGGACTAGCGGGGGGTTCCTACGAGCAGTACTTC; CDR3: CASSEALPGLAGGSYEQYF
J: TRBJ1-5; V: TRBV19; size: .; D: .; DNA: TGTGCCAGTACCTCAAGCGGGGGGCGGAGACAGCCCCAGCATTTT; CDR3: CASTSSGGRRQPQHF
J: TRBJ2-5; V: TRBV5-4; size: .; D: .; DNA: TGTGCCAGCAGCTTCGGATTGGGGATTCGAGAGACCCAGTACTTC; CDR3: CASSFGLGIRETQYF
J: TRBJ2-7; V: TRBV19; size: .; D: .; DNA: TGTGCCAGTAGTGTCTCGGGCGGAACCCTCGGCGAGCAGTACTTC; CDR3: CASSVSGGTLGEQYF
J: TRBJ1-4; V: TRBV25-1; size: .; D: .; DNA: TGTGCCAGCAGTGACAGGGAGTTTGGGGAAAAACTGTTTTTT; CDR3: CASSDREFGEKLFF
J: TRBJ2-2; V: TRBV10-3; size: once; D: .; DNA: TGTGCCATCAGTGAGGCGGCGAACACCGGGGAGCTGTTTTTT; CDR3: CAISEAANTGELFF
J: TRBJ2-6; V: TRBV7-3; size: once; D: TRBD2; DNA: TGTGCCAGCAGCTTAAGGGGAGGGTTCGGTCTTGGTGGGGCCAACGTCCTGACTTTC; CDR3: CASSLRGGFGLGGANVLTF
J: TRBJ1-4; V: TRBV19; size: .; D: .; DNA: TGTGCCAGTAGTATGGCAGGGGTAAATGAAAAACTGTTTTTT; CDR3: CASSMAGVNEKLFF
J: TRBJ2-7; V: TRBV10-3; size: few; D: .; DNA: TGTGCCATCAGTGAGTCGGCCAGCTCCTACGAGCAGTACTTC; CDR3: CAISESASSYEQYF
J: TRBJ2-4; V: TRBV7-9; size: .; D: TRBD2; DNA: TGTGCCAGCAGCACGGAAGCGGGGACGGCCAAAAACATTCAGTACTTC; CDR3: CASSTEAGTAKNIQYF
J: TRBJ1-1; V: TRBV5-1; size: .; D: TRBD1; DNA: TGCGCCAGCAGCTCGTGGGCGACAGGGTCGGACGCTTTCTTT; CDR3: CASSSWATGSDAFF
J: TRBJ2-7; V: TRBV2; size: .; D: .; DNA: TGTGCCAGCACCACCGCCCTCTACGAGCAGTACTTC; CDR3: CASTTALYEQYF
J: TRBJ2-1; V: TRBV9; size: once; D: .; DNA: TGTGCCAGCAGCGGTAGCTCCTACAATGAGCAGTTCTTC; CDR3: CASSGSSYNEQFF
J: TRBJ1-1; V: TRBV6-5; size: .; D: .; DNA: TGTGCCAGCAGTGAAGGGGACAACCGTTTGGCTTTCTTT; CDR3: CASSEGDNRLAFF
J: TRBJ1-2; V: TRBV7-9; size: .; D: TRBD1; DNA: TGTGCCAGCAGCTTATCCAACAGGGGGCAAGGTGGCTACACCTTC; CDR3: CASSLSNRGQGGYTF
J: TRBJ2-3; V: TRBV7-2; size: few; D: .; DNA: TGTGCCAGCAGCTTATCTACTAGCACAGATACGCAGTATTTT; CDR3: CASSLSTSTDTQYF
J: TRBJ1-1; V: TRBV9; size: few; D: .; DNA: TGTGCCAGCAGCCAGTCTGGGAACACTGAAGCTTTCTTT; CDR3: CASSQSGNTEAFF
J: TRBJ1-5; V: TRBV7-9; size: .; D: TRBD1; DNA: TGTGCCAGCAGCACCGGGACAGGATACAATCAGCCCCAGCATTTT; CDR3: CASSTGTGYNQPQHF
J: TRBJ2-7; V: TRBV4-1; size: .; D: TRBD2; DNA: TGCGCCAGCAGCCAAGGCGCGACCGGGACTAGCGTAGCCTACGAGCAGTACTTC; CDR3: CASSQGATGTSVAYEQYF
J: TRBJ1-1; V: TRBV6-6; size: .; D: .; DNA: TGTGCCAGCAGTCCCTCGGGAACTGAAGCTTTCTTT; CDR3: CASSPSGTEAFF
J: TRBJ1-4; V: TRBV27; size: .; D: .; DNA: TGTGCCAGCTCCAACGGGGAAAAACTGTTTTTT; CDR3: CASSNGEKLFF
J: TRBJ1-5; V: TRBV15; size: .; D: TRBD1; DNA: TGTGCCACCAGCAGAGCTTTGGGACAGGGGAATCAGCCCCAGCATTTT; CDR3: CATSRALGQGNQPQHF
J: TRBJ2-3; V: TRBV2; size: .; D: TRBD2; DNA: TGTGCCAGCAGTGAAGTTACTCTAGCGGGGGGGAGAGATACGCAGTATTTT; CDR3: CASSEVTLAGGRDTQYF
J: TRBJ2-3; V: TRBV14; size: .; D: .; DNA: TGTGCCAGCAGCCCGCGGGCGAGATCCCTAAGAGGGGATACGCAGTATTTT; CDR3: CASSPRARSLRGDTQYF
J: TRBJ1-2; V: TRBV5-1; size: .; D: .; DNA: TGCGCCAGCAGCTTGGGGCAGGGCGTTGGCTACACCTTC; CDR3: CASSLGQGVGYTF
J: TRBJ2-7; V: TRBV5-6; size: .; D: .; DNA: TGTGCCAGCAGCTTGCGGGTATCCCTCGAGCAGTACTTC; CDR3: CASSLRVSLEQYF
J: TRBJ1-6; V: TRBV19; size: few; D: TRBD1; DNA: TGTGCCAGTAGTGACCCGGGACAGGGGGCGCTCCCCCACTTT; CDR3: CASSDPGQGALPHF
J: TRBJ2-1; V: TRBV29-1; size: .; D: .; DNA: TGCAGCGTTGAGATGAGGTATGAGCAGTTCTTC; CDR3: CSVEMRYEQFF
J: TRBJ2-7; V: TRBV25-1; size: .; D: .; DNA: TGTGCCAGCAGTCGACAGAGCTCCTACGAGCAGTACTTC; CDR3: CASSRQSSYEQYF
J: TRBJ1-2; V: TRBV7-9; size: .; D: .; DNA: TGTGCCAGCACCATGGTTGAGAATGGCTACACCTTC; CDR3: CASTMVENGYTF
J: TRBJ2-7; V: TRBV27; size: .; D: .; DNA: TGTGCCAGCAGTGCCCGGGACTTGGCCGAGCAGTACTTC; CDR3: CASSARDLAEQYF
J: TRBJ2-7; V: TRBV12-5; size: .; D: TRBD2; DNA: TGTGCTAGTGGTTTGGTGAGCGGGGTCGAGCAGTACTTC; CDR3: CASGLVSGVEQYF
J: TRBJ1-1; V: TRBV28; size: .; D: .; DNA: TGTGCCAGCAGTTCTAGACAGGAGTTTAACACTGAAGCTTTCTTT; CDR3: CASSSRQEFNTEAFF
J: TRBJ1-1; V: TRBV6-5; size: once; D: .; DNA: TGTGCCAGCACCAACGTTGGGACTGAAGCTTTCTTT; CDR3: CASTNVGTEAFF
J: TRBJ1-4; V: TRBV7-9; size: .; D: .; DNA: TGTGCCAGCAGCTTAGGGGCAGGGATGGGCACTAATGAAAAACTGTTTTTT; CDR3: CASSLGAGMGTNEKLFF
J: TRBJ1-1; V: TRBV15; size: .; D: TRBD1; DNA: TGTGCCACCGGGGGACAGACGAACACTGAAGCTTTCTTT; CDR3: CATGGQTNTEAFF
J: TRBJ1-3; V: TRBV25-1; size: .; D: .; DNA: TGTGCCAGCTCCGGGGCCAGCTCTGGAAACACCATATATTTT; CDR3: CASSGASSGNTIYF
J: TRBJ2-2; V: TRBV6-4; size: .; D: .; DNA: TGTGCCAGCAGTGAGGATAGGGGGTCCGGGGAGCTGTTTTTT; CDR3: CASSEDRGSGELFF
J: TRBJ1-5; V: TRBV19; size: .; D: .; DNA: TGTGCCAGTAGTTATGTAGTGTATGGCAATCAGCCCCAGCATTTT; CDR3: CASSYVVYGNQPQHF